This T cell receptor (beta chain) was sequenced for a study of OX40 agonist ivuxolimab in advanced cancers. It was autoimmune disease history or systemic immunosuppression that excluded patients. Study-level findings and limits: At doses 0.1 to 3.0 mg/kg, CD4+ and CD8+ clones expanded. CD8+ T cells were the subset that, on average, had more expanded clones than CD4+.

Profiling relied on immunoSEQ multiplex PCR, and the TCRdb table lists in-frame clones only, not all of them. The sample has about 27,000 clones; 80% to 85% are singletons. This clone was seen a few times. The antigen remains unidentified. This sequence was found in an adult with an advanced solid tumor such as melanoma, head and neck, liver or kidney cancer. The starting material was CD4+ or CD8+ T cells sorted from blood, obtained in a trial of the OX40 agonist ivuxolimab.

The CDR3 DNA sequence: TGTGCCAGCAGCTTGGATCCAGGGAGAAACTATGGCTACACCTTC. This sequence encodes CASSLDPGRNYGYTF. The chain links TRBV11-2 to TRBJ1-2, with D possibly matching TRBD1 (5 bases). The CDR3 contains 15 residues. V was clipped by 3 bases and J by 2 bases, with 13 bases between them. From germline, CDR1 is SGHAT and CDR2 FQNNGV. The full variable domain, in which reference TRBV11-2 and TRBJ1-2 provide the parts outside the CDR3, is EAGVAQSPRYKIIEKRQSVAFWCNPISGHATLYWYQQILGQGPKLLIQFQNNGVVDDSQLPKDRFSAERLKGVDSTLKIQPAKLEDSAVYLCASSLDPGRNYGYTFGSGTRLTVV.